This T cell receptor beta chain derives from a study of blood T cell repertoires in COVID-19. Study-level background: Researchers got acute and convalescent COVID-19 samples from the United States, Italy and Spain. T cells, B-cell-depleted T cells, or PBMCs supplied cDNA or gDNA.

Per the authors' pipeline: Researchers report that nucleated cell counts were estimated from reference gene primer amplification. Data came from immunoSEQ multiplex PCR; TCRdb stores just in-frame clones and leaves some out. The D gene and trimming were derived from the DNA, and the V and J assignments and clone size from that table. The profile shows under 45,000 clones, 65% to 80% of them singletons. The germline CDR1 and CDR2 sequences are MGHRA and YSYEKL. The V gene lost 3 bases and the J gene lost 6 bases, with 18 bases spanning the gap. The CDR3 has 16 residues. This clone has only one observation.

The sequenced material came from peripheral blood. The V gene is TRBV4-1, the J gene TRBJ2-1; the D gene is possibly TRBD2 (6 bases). The receptor's source is a man of 80 years or more with acute or convalescent COVID-19. The CDR3 bases are TGCGCCAGCAGCCAGCACCTTTCGCGGGGACCCAATGAGCAGTTCTTC. This encodes CASSQHLSRGPNEQFF.